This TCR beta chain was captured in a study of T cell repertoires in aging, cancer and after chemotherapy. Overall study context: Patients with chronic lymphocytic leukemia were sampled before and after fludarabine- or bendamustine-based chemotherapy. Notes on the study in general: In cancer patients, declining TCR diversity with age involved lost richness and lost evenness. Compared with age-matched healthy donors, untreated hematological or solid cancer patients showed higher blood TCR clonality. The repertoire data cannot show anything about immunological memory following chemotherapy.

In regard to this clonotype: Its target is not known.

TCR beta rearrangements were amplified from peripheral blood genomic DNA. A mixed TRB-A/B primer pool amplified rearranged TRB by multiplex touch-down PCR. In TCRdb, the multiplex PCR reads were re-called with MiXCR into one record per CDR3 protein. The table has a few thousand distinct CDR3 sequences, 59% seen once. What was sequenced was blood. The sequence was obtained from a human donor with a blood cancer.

CDR3 region: CASSLGQGGQPQHF. The CDR3 DNA sequence: TGTGCCAGCAGCCTCGGACAGGGTGGTCAGCCCCAGCATTTT. This rearrangement joins TRBV6-5 to TRBJ1-5, with TRBD1 matching over 8 bases. V lost 6 bases to trimming and J lost 6 bases; unmatched junction nucleotides: 7. The CDR3 is 14 residues long. Germline values: CDR1 MNHEY, CDR2 SVGAGI.